The sequence of this TCR beta chain was determined in a study of T cell repertoires in cytomegalovirus infection. Background on the study: Through public TCR beta signatures, both CMV infection and matching HLA type were indicated. Notes on the study in general: Pooled public TCR beta family frequency picked out CMV carriers with the relevant HLA. Ex vivo, HLA-C-restricted CMV-specific TCR beta clonotypes prevailed over the rest of the response.

On this clonotype itself: Its matching antigen is unknown.

V was trimmed by 3 bases and J by 2 bases, leaving 13 bases between them. CDR3 size: 16 residues. CDR1 MDHEN and CDR2 SYDVKM come from the germline V gene. TCRdb called the reads again in MiXCR, with one record for every CDR3 protein. The repertoire has about 230,000 distinct CDR3 sequences, 20% to 25% of them found once; the top ten carry 15% to 20%. The receptor comes from a human donor in good health (CMV status not recorded). Some clones in this sample may be carry-over from other donors' samples. Sequenced sample: CD8+ T cells from PBMCs. This rearrangement joins TRBV28 to TRBJ2-2; D may match TRBD1 or TRBD2 (5 bases each). The CDR3 nucleotides read TGTGCCAGCAGTTTGACCCGGGGCTCAAACACCGGGGAGCTGTTTTTT. This translates into CASSLTRGSNTGELFF. Supplemented by reference TRBV28 and TRBJ2-2, the full variable domain reads DVKVTQSSRYLVKRTGEKVFLECVQDMDHENMFWYRQDPGLGLRLIYFSYDVKMKEKGDIPEGYSVSREKKERFSLILESASTNQTSMYLCASSLTRGSNTGELFFGEGSRLTVL.